This is a list of T cell receptor beta chains from one sample in a study of T cells after yellow fever vaccination. TCRdb processed the 5' RACE reads anew with MiXCR; each CDR3 protein has one entry. The table has approximately 120,000 distinct CDR3 sequences, about 8.2% seen once. This specimen was CD8+ T cells sorted from PBMCs, taken on the day of the yellow fever booster vaccination. The receptors here all came from a man aged 18 to 29 who received the YFV17D yellow fever vaccine. CDR3s include the opening cysteine and the closing phenylalanine or tryptophan. A D gene is named only where the DNA matches it firmly. Size values are once, few and many counts, or a class for expanded clones, and some rows have none.

>TRBJ2-5|-|17|few|TRBV6-5
CASSHAFRGVEVETQYF
TGTGCCAGCAGCCACGCCTTCAGGGGGGTAGAAGTAGAGACCCAGTACTTC
>TRBJ2-7|-|14|many|TRBV4-3
CASSQASRGSEQYF
TGCGCCAGCAGCCAAGCGTCCAGGGGTAGTGAGCAGTACTTC
>TRBJ2-1|-|13|few|TRBV28
CASSLPPTGEQFF
TGTGCCAGCAGTTTACCCCCGACAGGTGAGCAGTTCTTC
>TRBJ2-3|TRBD2|18|-|TRBV9
CASSVGYGLAGSTDTQYF
TGTGCCAGCAGCGTAGGATATGGACTAGCGGGTAGCACAGATACGCAGTATTTT
>TRBJ1-1|-|12|-|TRBV7-2
CASSEPGPDALF
TGTGCCAGCAGCGAGCCGGGCCCAGATGCTCTCTTT
>TRBJ2-1|TRBD1|13|few|TRBV5-4
CASLRTGYNEQFF
TGTGCCAGCCTCCGGACAGGCTACAATGAGCAGTTCTTC
>TRBJ1-4|-|13|few|TRBV29-1
CSVVGGLNEKLFF
TGCAGCGTTGTGGGTGGGCTTAATGAAAAACTGTTTTTT
>TRBJ2-1|-|13|few|TRBV19
CASTGVAYNEQFF
TGTGCCAGTACGGGGGTCGCCTACAATGAGCAGTTCTTC
>TRBJ2-1|-|11|many|TRBV29-1
CSVEEFAEQFF
TGCAGCGTTGAAGAATTCGCTGAGCAGTTCTTC
>TRBJ1-5|-|11|few|TRBV6-1
CASSGGEPQHF
TGTGCCAGCAGTGGGGGTGAGCCCCAGCATTTT
>TRBJ2-7|-|15|few|TRBV7-3
CASSLTMGTPYEQYF
TGTGCCAGCAGCTTAACCATGGGGACCCCCTACGAGCAGTACTTC
>TRBJ2-3|TRBD2|16|-|TRBV7-9
CASSARSGGLKDTQYF
TGTGCCAGCAGCGCGAGGAGCGGGGGGCTAAAAGATACGCAGTATTTT
>TRBJ2-4|-|16|few|TRBV3-1
CASSQMTALAKNIQYF
TGTGCCAGCAGCCAAATGACTGCCCTAGCCAAAAACATTCAGTACTTC
>TRBJ1-3|TRBD1|16|-|TRBV27
CASSLGGRGLGNTIYF
TGTGCCAGCAGTTTAGGGGGCAGGGGGCTAGGAAACACCATATATTTT
>TRBJ2-3|-|16|-|TRBV7-8
CASSLDRIGGTDTQYF
TGTGCCAGCAGCTTAGATCGTATTGGGGGCACAGATACGCAGTATTTT
>TRBJ1-2|-|17|few|TRBV4-1
CASSQDLSGGTSYGYTF
TGCGCCAGCAGCCAAGATCTCAGTGGAGGGACAAGTTATGGCTACACCTTC
>TRBJ1-1|-|11|few|TRBV29-1
CSVWGNTEAFF
TGCAGCGTTTGGGGGAACACTGAAGCTTTCTTT
>TRBJ2-1|TRBD2|15|-|TRBV27
CASSLSGGINNEQFF
TGTGCCAGCAGTCTGAGCGGGGGAATCAACAATGAGCAGTTCTTC
>TRBJ1-6|-|16|-|TRBV19
CASSILGQGGNSPLHF
TGTGCCAGTAGTATACTTGGGCAGGGAGGTAATTCACCCCTCCACTTT
>TRBJ1-5|-|15|few|TRBV28
CASSLWRQSNQPQHF
TGTGCCAGCAGTTTATGGCGACAATCAAATCAGCCCCAGCATTTT
>TRBJ2-5|-|12|-|TRBV6-2/TRBV6-3
CASSGQQETQYF
TGTGCCAGCAGTGGACAGCAAGAGACCCAGTACTTC
>TRBJ1-2|-|12|many|TRBV20-1
CSARAGRYGYTF
TGCAGTGCTAGGGCAGGCCGGTATGGCTACACCTTC
>TRBJ1-5|-|12|many|TRBV12-3/TRBV12-4
CASSHGLGPQHF
TGTGCCAGCAGCCATGGTCTAGGGCCCCAGCATTTT
>TRBJ2-5|-|11|few|TRBV3-1
CASSREETQYF
TGTGCCAGCAGCCGGGAAGAGACCCAGTACTTC
>TRBJ2-5|TRBD2|15|-|TRBV29-1
CSVDPGWEGIETQYF
TGCAGCGTTGACCCGGGGTGGGAGGGTATAGAGACCCAGTACTTC
>TRBJ2-3|TRBD2|17|-|TRBV6-5
CASSYSERGDSTDTQYF
TGTGCCAGCAGTTACTCTGAGCGGGGGGACAGCACAGATACGCAGTATTTT
>TRBJ2-1|-|15|few|TRBV5-1
CASSFEDTDYNEQFF
TGCGCCAGCAGCTTTGAAGACACAGACTACAATGAGCAGTTCTTC
>TRBJ2-5|-|15|few|TRBV4-2
CASSPGGRAKETQYF
TGTGCCAGCAGCCCCGGGGGCAGGGCGAAAGAGACCCAGTACTTC
>TRBJ1-1|-|14|few|TRBV15
CATSRVSLNTEAFF
TGTGCCACCAGCAGAGTCAGCCTGAACACTGAAGCTTTCTTT
>TRBJ2-5|-|16|-|TRBV7-9
CASAEGEGEHQETQYF
TGTGCCAGCGCCGAGGGAGAGGGTGAACATCAAGAGACCCAGTACTTC
>TRBJ1-5|TRBD1|15|many|TRBV7-6
CASSSGTGGGQPQHF
TGTGCCAGCAGCTCCGGGACAGGGGGCGGGCAGCCCCAGCATTTT
>TRBJ1-1|-|13|few|TRBV12-3/TRBV12-4
CASSSPAEGRAFF
TGTGCCAGCAGTTCACCCGCGGAGGGTAGGGCTTTCTTT
>TRBJ2-2|-|15|-|TRBV4-1
CASSQARVGAGELFF
TGCGCCAGCAGCCAAGCTCGCGTGGGCGCCGGGGAGCTGTTTTTT
>TRBJ2-3|-|16|-|TRBV24-1
CATSDYRYSSTDTQYF
TGTGCCACCAGTGACTACAGGTACTCTAGCACAGATACGCAGTATTTT
>TRBJ1-2|-|14|-|TRBV4-1
CASSQDRGGFGYTF
TGCGCCAGCAGCCAAGATCGTGGGGGATTTGGCTACACCTTC
>TRBJ2-5|TRBD2|16|few|TRBV2
CASRRGASGDQETQYF
TGTGCCAGCAGGAGAGGGGCTAGCGGGGACCAAGAGACCCAGTACTTC
>TRBJ1-5|TRBD1|16|few|TRBV12-3/TRBV12-4
CASSLTGGASGQPQHF
TGTGCCAGCAGCCTAACAGGGGGCGCGTCTGGTCAGCCCCAGCATTTT
>TRBJ2-3|TRBD2|16|few|TRBV7-8
CASSLMLAGGLDTQYF
TGTGCCAGCAGCTTAATGCTAGCGGGGGGTTTGGATACGCAGTATTTT
>TRBJ1-2|TRBD1|15|few|TRBV7-9
CASSTGTGEPDGYTF
TGTGCCAGCAGCACAGGGACAGGGGAACCCGATGGCTACACCTTC
>TRBJ2-5|TRBD2|19|-|TRBV7-2
CASSLDGQRGGIVRETQYF
TGTGCCAGCAGCTTAGACGGCCAGCGGGGGGGCATCGTCCGAGAGACCCAGTACTTC
>TRBJ2-2|-|17|many|TRBV4-3
CASSQDGGTANTGELFF
TGCGCCAGCAGCCAAGATGGGGGGACAGCGAACACCGGGGAGCTGTTTTTT
>TRBJ1-1|-|13|few|TRBV20-1
CSARYTTYTEAFF
TGCAGTGCTAGGTACACTACATACACTGAAGCTTTCTTT
>TRBJ1-2|-|12|many|TRBV4-1
CASSQAARGYTF
TGCGCCAGCAGCCAAGCTGCCAGAGGCTACACCTTC
>TRBJ1-2|TRBD1|15|-|TRBV5-5
CASSLFKGGVYGYTF
TGTGCCAGCAGCTTGTTTAAAGGGGGCGTCTATGGCTACACCTTC
>TRBJ2-5|TRBD2|19|few|TRBV4-1
CASSPSGLAGDSYQETQYF
TGCGCCAGCAGCCCATCAGGACTAGCGGGGGATTCGTACCAAGAGACCCAGTACTTC
>TRBJ1-1|-|14|many|TRBV6-2/TRBV6-3
CASSPLAGGTEAFF
TGTGCCAGCAGTCCCCTGGCTGGGGGGACTGAAGCTTTCTTT
>TRBJ2-1|-|15|-|TRBV7-3
CASSFVLGGYNEQFF
TGTGCCAGCAGCTTTGTTTTGGGGGGCTACAATGAGCAGTTCTTC
>TRBJ1-1|-|15|-|TRBV3-1
CASSQGAGGDTEAFF
TGTGCCAGCAGCCAGGGTGCGGGGGGTGACACTGAAGCTTTCTTT
>TRBJ1-2|TRBD1|16|-|TRBV9
CASSEDRGQKGYGYTF
TGTGCCAGCAGCGAGGACAGGGGGCAAAAAGGATATGGCTACACCTTC
>TRBJ2-3|TRBD1|14|-|TRBV2
CASDYRGYTDTQYF
TGTGCCAGTGATTACAGGGGATACACAGATACGCAGTATTTT
>TRBJ2-2|-|13|few|TRBV9
CASTGVGTGELFF
TGTGCCAGCACCGGGGTGGGTACCGGGGAGCTGTTTTTT
>TRBJ2-2|TRBD2|16|many|TRBV7-7
CASSSSGELWTGELFF
TGTGCCAGCAGCTCTAGCGGGGAGCTGTGGACCGGGGAGCTGTTTTTT
>TRBJ1-2|-|11|few|TRBV5-4
CASSLQGTYTF
TGTGCCAGCAGCTTACAGGGAACCTACACCTTC
>TRBJ1-1|-|15|few|TRBV7-9
CASSSQNRVNTEAFF
TGTGCCAGCAGCTCTCAGAACAGGGTGAACACTGAAGCTTTCTTT
>TRBJ2-7|TRBD2|14|medium-sized|TRBV12-3/TRBV12-4
CASSFGGGAGEQYF
TGTGCCAGCAGTTTTGGCGGGGGGGCCGGTGAGCAGTACTTC
>TRBJ2-2|-|16|-|TRBV2
CATTDVHIPNTGELFF
TGTGCCACCACGGATGTGCATATTCCGAACACCGGGGAGCTGTTTTTT
>TRBJ2-3|-|16|few|TRBV12-5
CASGLGPAPLSDTQYF
TGTGCTAGTGGTTTGGGTCCGGCCCCACTCTCAGATACGCAGTATTTT
>TRBJ1-1|-|14|-|TRBV4-3
CASSQDTVNTEAFF
TGCGCCAGCAGCCAAGACACCGTGAACACTGAAGCTTTCTTT
>TRBJ1-1|-|13|-|TRBV6-5
CASSYSEAKVAFF
TGTGCCAGCAGTTACTCGGAGGCGAAAGTAGCTTTCTTT